These 18 T cell receptor beta chains came from one sample sequenced in a study of cytomegalovirus exposure and HLA in healthy donors (dated 2017 in TCRdb). Preparation of the library involved the immunoSEQ multiplex PCR assay. For the multiplex PCR, a mixture combining 60 forward primers for TCR Vbeta segments and 13 reverse primers for TCR Jbeta segments was used. This immuneACCESS table, as held by TCRdb, lists in-frame sequences with V and J called but not all clones. Of the missing ones, under half trace to an unresolved V gene in checked studies; the others have no known cause. The sample table holds some 170,000 clones, of which around 81% were seen once. The ten largest make up roughly 1% of the sample. The sequenced material came from PBMCs. The receptors stem from a woman aged 40 to 49 in good health and CMV-seronegative.

The V call is TRBV10-3, the J call TRBJ2-3; 11 bases fit TRBD2. CDR3 length: 18 residues. The V and J ends lost 2 bases and 3 bases, in that order; junction bases with no gene match: 10. Germline assignment: CDR1 ENHRY and CDR2 SYGVKD. CDR3 bases: TGTGCCATCAGTGAGGAGGCCCTAGCGGGAGGTATGACAGATACGCAGTATTTT. It specifies CAISEEALAGGMTDTQYF.

This chain uses TRBV10-3 with TRBJ2-3; tentatively, D is TRBD2 (7 bases). From germline, CDR1 is ENHRY and CDR2 SYGVKD. V was cut by 6 bases and J by 2 bases, with 12 bases left in between. This CDR3 has 14 residues. CDR3: CAISGQRDTDTQYF. The CDR3 DNA is TGTGCCATCAGCGGACAGCGGGACACAGATACGCAGTATTTT.

V gene TRBV5-6 combines with J gene TRBJ2-7; D unclear. CDR3 length: 14 amino acids. Trimming took off 1 base at V and 0 bases at J, with 8 bases between the two ends. Germline lookup yields CDR1 SGHDT and CDR2 YYEEEE. For the CDR3, the DNA is TGTGCCAGCAGCTTGTCCTGGAGCTCCTACGAGCAGTACTTC. Protein product: CASSLSWSSYEQYF.

J is TRBJ2-5 and V is TRBV5-1; possible D gene TRBD1, 6 bases. This CDR3 has 14 residues. Trimming took 2 bases from V and 0 from J, leaving 8 bases between them. Germline V gene data show CDR1 as SGHRS and CDR2 as YFSETQ. CDR3 sequence: CASSFGQYQETQYF. Written as DNA, the CDR3 is TGCGCCAGCAGCTTCGGACAGTACCAAGAGACCCAGTACTTC.

The V call is TRBV30, the J call TRBJ2-5; TRBD2 matches 10 bases. V trimming: 2 bases; J trimming: 5 bases; junction bases outside the gene matches: 8. This CDR3 is built from 15 residues. CDR1 is GTSNPN, CDR2 SVGIG, per germline (reference sequence). CDR3 amino acids: CAWSPRTSGGETQYF. DNA for the CDR3: TGTGCCTGGAGTCCTCGGACTAGCGGTGGGGAGACCCAGTACTTC.

The V and J genes are TRBV7-6 and TRBJ2-7; TRBD1 agrees at 9 bases. CDR3 length: 14 residues. The germline CDR1 and CDR2 sequences are SGHVS and FNYEAQ. With 5 bases clipped from V and 4 bases from J, the junction kept 6 bases outside the gene matches. The chain's CDR3 is CASSPGTGMYEQYF. In DNA form, the CDR3 reads TGTGCCAGCAGCCCCGGGACAGGGATGTACGAGCAGTACTTC.

V and J are TRBV7-8 and TRBJ1-1; no clear D gene. Per germline, CDR1 SGHVS and CDR2 FQNEAQ. V was clipped by 3 bases and J by 11 bases, with 10 bases between them. This CDR3 has 11 amino acids. For the CDR3, the DNA is TGTGCCAGCAGCTTCCAGGATGTTGCTTTCTTT. Its translation: CASSFQDVAFF.

V usage is TRBV28 and J usage is TRBJ1-5; TRBD1 matches at 8 bases. Germline CDR1 and CDR2: MDHEN and SYDVKM. Germline trimming cut 11 bases from V and 6 bases from J; bases unmatched to any gene: 15. The CDR3 covers 15 residues. The CDR3 DNA sequence: TGTGCCGCCCGACCGGGTACAGGGGGTTTTCAGCCCCAGCATTTT. Its translation is CAARPGTGGFQPQHF.

V is TRBV7-6 and J is TRBJ2-2, with TRBD1 identical over 7 bases. Germline V gene sequence: CDR1 SGHVS, CDR2 FNYEAQ. This CDR3 region has 19 residues. Germline trimming cut 3 bases from V and 6 bases from J; bases unmatched to any gene: 19. The DNA of the CDR3 is TGTGCCAGCAGCTTCCTCACCTCCAAGACAGGGAAGAGGGCCGGGGAGCTGTTTTTT. It is translated as CASSFLTSKTGKRAGELFF.

This sequence joins TRBV18 and TRBJ1-2, with a possible D match to TRBD1 (5 bases). The CDR3 runs to 17 residues. In germline, CDR1 is KGHSH, CDR2 LQKENI. V lost 1 base and J lost 0, with 15 bases in between. This CDR3 reads CASSPQEGPSANYGYTF. The CDR3 DNA reads as TGTGCCAGCTCACCACAGGAGGGGCCCTCAGCTAACTATGGCTACACCTTC.

On this clone: Other nucleotide sequences from this sample produce the same CDR3. The V and J genes are TRBV7-8 and TRBJ1-6, with TRBD1 matching 8 bases. The CDR3 consists of 17 residues. Germline CDR1 SGHVS, CDR2 FQNEAQ. The J segment lost 7 bases and the V segment lost 5 bases, leaving 13 bases of the junction unmatched. CDR3 in DNA: TGTGCCAGCAGCCCGCGAGGGGGTCAGGGGGCGAATTCACCCCTCCACTTT. Its protein product is CASSPRGGQGANSPLHF.

Only one count was recorded for this clone. This chain links TRBV7-9 with TRBJ2-7; 9 nucleotides line up with TRBD1. Germline trimming cut 5 bases from V and 3 bases from J; bases unmatched to any gene: 5. Per the germline V gene, CDR1 is SEHNR and CDR2 is FQNEAQ (reference sequence). CDR3 length: 14 residues. CDR3 sequence: CASSPRDRVYEQYF. In DNA form, the CDR3 reads TGTGCCAGCAGCCCCCGGGACAGGGTCTACGAGCAGTACTTC.

The V call is TRBV6-1, the J call TRBJ1-2; TRBD1 agrees at 9 bases. Germline-derived CDR1 and CDR2 are MNHNS and SASEGT. After removal of 4 bases from V and 3 bases from J, the junction contained 3 bases not matched to a gene. This CDR3 has 14 amino acids. The CDR3 protein is CASSARQGDYGYTF. The CDR3 DNA follows: TGTGCCAGCAGTGCTCGACAGGGGGACTATGGCTACACCTTC.

This clone was observed a few times. The chain is built from TRBV21-1 and TRBJ2-2; the table assigns TRBD2, which was not confirmed against the DNA. TRBV21-1 is listed as a pseudogene. This CDR3 contains 15 residues. The DNA for the CDR3 is TGTGCCAGCACCCCGAGGAGGTCGAACACCGGGGAGCTGTTTTTT. Residues: CASTPRRSNTGELFF.

The V and J genes are TRBV11-2 and TRBJ1-2, with 8 bases aligning to TRBD1. With 2 bases clipped from V and 8 bases from J, the junction kept 10 bases outside the gene matches. Germline lookup yields CDR1 SGHAT and CDR2 FQNNGV. This CDR3 contains 15 residues. The CDR3: CASSLSLGQGDGYTF. The CDR3 nucleotides are TGTGCCAGCAGCTTAAGCCTCGGACAGGGAGACGGCTACACCTTC. Full variable domain (missing parts from reference TRBV11-2 and TRBJ1-2): EAGVAQSPRYKIIEKRQSVAFWCNPISGHATLYWYQQILGQGPKLLIQFQNNGVVDDSQLPKDRFSAERLKGVDSTLKIQPAKLEDSAVYLCASSLSLGQGDGYTFGSGTRLTVV.

This chain connects TRBV5-1 to TRBJ1-2; D unresolved. The germline CDR1 and CDR2 sequences are SGHRS and YFSETQ. V gave up 0 bases and J gave up 3 bases, with 6 bases separating them. This CDR3 spans 13 amino acids. The CDR3 DNA follows: TGCGCCAGCAGCTTGGAAGAGCACTATGGCTACACCTTC. It is translated as CASSLEEHYGYTF. The variable domain in full, completed from reference TRBV5-1 and TRBJ1-2, reads KAGVTQTPRYLIKTRGQQVTLSCSPISGHRSVSWYQQTPGQGLQFLFEYFSETQRNKGNFPGRFSGRQFSNSRSEMNVSTLELGDSALYLCASSLEEHYGYTFGSGTRLTVV.

V is TRBV27 and J is TRBJ2-7, with 10 bases aligning to TRBD2. The CDR3 is 14 residues long. Germline V gene data show CDR1 as MNHEY and CDR2 as SMNVEV (reference sequence). The V and J ends lost 3 bases and 3 bases, in that order; junction bases with no gene match: 2. The CDR3 DNA reads TGTGCCAGCAGTTTGACTAGCGGGCTCTACGAGCAGTACTTC. Translating gives CASSLTSGLYEQYF.

The chain links TRBV28 to TRBJ2-2; 11 bases match TRBD1. This CDR3 contains 17 residues. CDR1 is MDHEN, CDR2 SYDVKM, per germline. The V and J ends lost 10 bases and 5 bases, in that order; junction bases with no gene match: 15. CDR3 loop: CATISAPGQGVTGELFF. The DNA for the CDR3 is TGTGCCACCATTAGCGCCCCGGGACAGGGGGTAACCGGGGAGCTGTTTTTT.